The T cell receptor beta chain under discussion was sequenced for a study of T cells in Graves' hyperthyroidism and ophthalmopathy. Study-wide context: Peripheral blood was obtained at initial diagnosis, preceding any treatment.

Trimming took off 3 bases at V and 0 bases at J, with 14 bases between the two ends. CDR3 length: 16 amino acids. Per germline, CDR1 LNHDA and CDR2 SQIVND (reference sequence). Amplified TCR beta CDR3 regions derived from RNA transcripts. A first-round RT-PCR of the TCR CDR3 used the HTBI primer set. TCRdb recomputed calls from the multiplex PCR reads with MiXCR, one row per CDR3 protein. The sample includes 250,000 to 300,000 distinct CDR3 sequences, 13% to 15% seen only once; the top ten take 30% to 35%. The diagnostic basis comprised clinical symptoms, serum thyroxine and TRAb, thyroid ultrasound and orbital computed tomography.

J is TRBJ2-5 and V is TRBV19; D unresolved. Input material: blood. The sequence came from a woman aged 50 to 60 with Graves' hyperthyroidism that later progressed to Graves' ophthalmopathy. DNA of the CDR3: TGTGCCAGTAGTATTGGGCTTCTCCGGTACCAAGAGACCCAGTACTTC. This encodes CASSIGLLRYQETQYF.